A single sample gave rise to the 2 T cell receptor beta chains below, sequenced in a study of OX40 agonist ivuxolimab in advanced cancers. The data were produced by immunoSEQ multiplex PCR, yet TCRdb's version contains in-frame clones alone and is incomplete. The data contain about 79,000 clones, roughly 94% of them singletons. This material consisted of CD4+ or CD8+ T cells sorted from blood, taken in a trial of the OX40 agonist ivuxolimab. Every receptor here comes from an adult with an advanced solid tumor such as melanoma, head and neck, liver or kidney cancer.

The CDR3 spells CASSPGLAPNEQFF. In nucleotides, the CDR3 is TGTGCCAGTAGCCCCGGACTAGCTCCCAATGAGCAGTTCTTC. The chain carries TRBV19 and TRBJ2-1; 8 nucleotides line up with TRBD2. The CDR3 extends over 14 amino acids. Germline lookup yields CDR1 LNHDA and CDR2 SQIVND (reference sequence). The V and J ends lost 6 bases and 6 bases, in that order; junction bases with no gene match: 7.

The chain recombines TRBV19 with TRBJ2-2, with D hard to call. Trimming stripped 3 bases from V and 1 base from J, with 12 bases between. The germline V gene has CDR1 LNHDA and CDR2 SQIVND (reference sequence). The CDR3 consists of 16 residues. The CDR3 here is CASSIGSRWNTGELFF. The CDR3 nucleotides are TGTGCCAGTAGTATCGGTAGTCGGTGGAACACCGGGGAGCTGTTTTTT. The full variable domain, completed using reference TRBV19 and TRBJ2-2, is DGGITQSPKYLFRKEGQNVTLSCEQNLNHDAMYWYRQDPGQGLRLIYYSQIVNDFQKGDIAEGYSVSREKKESFPLTVTSAQKNPTAFYLCASSIGSRWNTGELFFGEGSRLTVL.